This TCR beta chain was captured in a study of T cell repertoires in cytomegalovirus infection. Looking at the study overall: Indications came from public TCR beta signatures; they pointed to CMV infection and to a matching HLA type. General study results and limits: CMV-specific HLA-C-restricted TCR beta clonotypes dominated the ex vivo response.

This clonotype has just a few counts. The antigen is not known. Trimming left V 2 bases short and J 0 bases short, with 13 bases between. This CDR3 is built from 16 residues. CDR1 is MNHEY and CDR2 is SMNVEV in the germline V gene (reference sequence). Each CDR3 protein is one row after TCRdb ran MiXCR on the reads. The table shows around 99,000 distinct CDR3 sequences, with less than 30% occurring only once. This chain joins TRBV27 and TRBJ1-2, with D perhaps TRBD1 (5 bases). Sequenced material: CD8+ T cells from cultured PBMCs, taken from culture after CMV antigen stimulation. The receptor was derived from a human donor in good health (CMV status not recorded). Some clones in this sample may be carry-over from other donors' samples. The CDR3 DNA reads as TGTGCCAGCAGTTTAGGGGGGGGAGTCTCTAACTATGGCTACACCTTC. Its translation: CASSLGGGVSNYGYTF.